This T cell receptor beta chain was captured by sequencing in a study of OX40 agonist ivuxolimab in advanced cancers. Trimming cost V 0 bases and J 2 bases; bases outside gene matches: 5. The CDR3 is 17 residues long. CDR1 is MGHDK and CDR2 is SYGVNS in the germline V gene. Assay: immunoSEQ multiplex PCR; the TCRdb copy retains only in-frame clones and omits some. This table has tens of thousands of clones, 70% to 90% appearing once. The chain recombines TRBV25-1 with TRBJ2-3; 10 bases map to TRBD2. The sequencing here drew on CD4+ or CD8+ T cells sorted from blood, taken in a trial of the OX40 agonist ivuxolimab. The clonotype originates from an adult with an advanced solid tumor such as melanoma, head and neck, liver or kidney cancer. CDR3 in DNA: TGTGCCAGCAGTGAATATAGGACTAGCGGTTCCACAGATACGCAGTATTTT. Translated: CASSEYRTSGSTDTQYF.